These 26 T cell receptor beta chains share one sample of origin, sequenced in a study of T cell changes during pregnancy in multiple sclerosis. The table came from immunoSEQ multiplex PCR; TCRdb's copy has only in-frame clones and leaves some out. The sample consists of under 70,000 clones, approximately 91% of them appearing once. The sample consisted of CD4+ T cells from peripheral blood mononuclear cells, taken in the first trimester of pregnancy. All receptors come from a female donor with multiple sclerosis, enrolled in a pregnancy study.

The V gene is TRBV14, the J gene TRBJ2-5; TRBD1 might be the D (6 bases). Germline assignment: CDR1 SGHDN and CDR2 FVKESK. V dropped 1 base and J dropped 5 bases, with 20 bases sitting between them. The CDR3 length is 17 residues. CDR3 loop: CASSQGGSPGDGETQYF. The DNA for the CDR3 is TGTGCCAGCAGCCAAGGGGGAAGCCCAGGGGACGGGGAGACCCAGTACTTC.

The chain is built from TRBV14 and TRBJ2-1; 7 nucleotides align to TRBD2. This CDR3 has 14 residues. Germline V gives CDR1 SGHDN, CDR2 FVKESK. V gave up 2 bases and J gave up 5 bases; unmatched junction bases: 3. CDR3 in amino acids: CASSQWAGDNEQFF. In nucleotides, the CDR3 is TGTGCCAGCAGCCAATGGGCGGGGGACAATGAGCAGTTCTTC.

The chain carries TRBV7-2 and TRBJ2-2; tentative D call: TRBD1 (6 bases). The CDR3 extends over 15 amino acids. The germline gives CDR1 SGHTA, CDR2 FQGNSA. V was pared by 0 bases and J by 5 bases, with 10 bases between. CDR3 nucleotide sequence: TGTGCCAGCAGCTTAGCTCCCAGGGGAACCGGGGAGCTGTTTTTT. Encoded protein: CASSLAPRGTGELFF.

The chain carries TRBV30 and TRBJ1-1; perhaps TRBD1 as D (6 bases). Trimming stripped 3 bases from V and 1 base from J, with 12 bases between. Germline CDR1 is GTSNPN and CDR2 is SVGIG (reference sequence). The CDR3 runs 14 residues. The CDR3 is CAWRWGPRNTEAFF. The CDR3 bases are TGTGCCTGGAGGTGGGGGCCCAGGAACACTGAAGCTTTCTTT.

CDR3 DNA: TGCGCCAGCAGCCAAGATAGCGGGGGGCACACAGATACGCAGTATTTT. It yields the protein CASSQDSGGHTDTQYF. The rearrangement links TRBV4-3 to TRBJ2-3; 10 bases fit TRBD2. This CDR3 has 16 amino acids. Trimming at V came to 0 bases and at J to 2 bases, leaving 2 bases not matched to a gene. CDR1 is LGHNA and CDR2 is YSLEER in the germline V gene.

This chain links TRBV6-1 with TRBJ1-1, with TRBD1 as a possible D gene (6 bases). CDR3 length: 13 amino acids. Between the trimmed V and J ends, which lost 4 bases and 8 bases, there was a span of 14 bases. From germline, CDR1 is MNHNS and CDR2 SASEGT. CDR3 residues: CASSARGSAEAFF. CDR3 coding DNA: TGTGCCAGCAGTGCCAGGGGCTCAGCCGAAGCTTTCTTT.

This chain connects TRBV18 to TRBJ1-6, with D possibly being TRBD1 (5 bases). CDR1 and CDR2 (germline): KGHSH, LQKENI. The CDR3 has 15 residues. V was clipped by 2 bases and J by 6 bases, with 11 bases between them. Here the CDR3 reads CASSPIPGGNSPLHF. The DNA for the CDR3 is TGTGCCAGCTCACCAATCCCGGGGGGTAATTCACCCCTCCACTTT.

CDR3 nucleotide sequence: TGTGCCAGCAGATCGTATAGCGGGGACTCTGGGAATGAGCAGTTCTTC. As protein: CASRSYSGDSGNEQFF. This chain uses TRBV7-2 with TRBJ2-1, with 8 bases that match TRBD2. CDR1 SGHTA and CDR2 FQGNSA come from the germline V gene. This CDR3 has 16 amino acids. J gave up 7 bases and V 6 bases, and 14 bases lay outside the gene matches.

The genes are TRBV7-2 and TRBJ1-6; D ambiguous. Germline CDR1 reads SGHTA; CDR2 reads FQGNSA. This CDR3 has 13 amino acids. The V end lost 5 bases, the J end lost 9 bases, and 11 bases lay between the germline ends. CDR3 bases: TGTGCCAGCAGCCCGTCGATCGGTTCACCCCTCCACTTT. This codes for CASSPSIGSPLHF.

The CDR3 nucleotides read TGTGCCAGCAGCCAAGGGGCAGATACAGATACGCAGTATTTT. It codes for CASSQGADTDTQYF. The V gene is TRBV14, the J gene TRBJ2-3; D gene ambiguous. The length of the CDR3 is 14 residues. Germline assignment: CDR1 SGHDN and CDR2 FVKESK. The V and J ends lost 1 base and 3 bases respectively, with 8 bases between them.

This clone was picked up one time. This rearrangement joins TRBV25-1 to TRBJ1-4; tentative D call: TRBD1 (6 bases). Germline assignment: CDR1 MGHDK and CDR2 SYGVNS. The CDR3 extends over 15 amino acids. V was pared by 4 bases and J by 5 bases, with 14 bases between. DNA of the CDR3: TGTGCCAGCAGTGCGCCGGGACACCTAAATGAAAAACTGTTTTTT. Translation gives CASSAPGHLNEKLFF.

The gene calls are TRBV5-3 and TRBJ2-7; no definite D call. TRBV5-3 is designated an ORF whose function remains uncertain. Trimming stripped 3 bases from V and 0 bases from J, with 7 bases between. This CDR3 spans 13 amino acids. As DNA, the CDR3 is TGTGCCAGAAGCTCACTTGGCTCCTACGAGCAGTACTTC. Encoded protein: CARSSLGSYEQYF.

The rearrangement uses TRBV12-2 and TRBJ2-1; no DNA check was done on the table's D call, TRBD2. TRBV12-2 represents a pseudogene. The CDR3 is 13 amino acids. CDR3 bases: TGTGCAAGTCGTAAGGGGGGGTACAATGAGCAGTTCTTC. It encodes CASRKGGYNEQFF.

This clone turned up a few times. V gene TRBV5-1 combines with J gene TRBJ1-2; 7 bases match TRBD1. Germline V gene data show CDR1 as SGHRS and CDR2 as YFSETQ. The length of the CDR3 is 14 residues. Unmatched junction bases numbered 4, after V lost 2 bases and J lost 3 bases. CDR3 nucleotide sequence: TGCGCCAGCAGCTTTGCAGGGGGTGACTATGGCTACACCTTC. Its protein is CASSFAGGDYGYTF.

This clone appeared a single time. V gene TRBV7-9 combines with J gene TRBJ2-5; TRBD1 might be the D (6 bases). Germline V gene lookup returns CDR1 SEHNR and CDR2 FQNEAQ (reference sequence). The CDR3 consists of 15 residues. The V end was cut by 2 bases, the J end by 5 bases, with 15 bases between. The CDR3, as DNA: TGTGCCAGCAGCTTAAGGCAGGGGCCGATGGAGACCCAGTACTTC. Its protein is CASSLRQGPMETQYF.

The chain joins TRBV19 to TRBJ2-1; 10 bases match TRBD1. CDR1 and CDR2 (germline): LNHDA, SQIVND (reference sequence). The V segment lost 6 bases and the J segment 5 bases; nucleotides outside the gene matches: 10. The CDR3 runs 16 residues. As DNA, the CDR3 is TGTGCCAGTAGGAGACCTTCCGGGACAGGGGACAATGAGCAGTTCTTC. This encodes CASRRPSGTGDNEQFF.

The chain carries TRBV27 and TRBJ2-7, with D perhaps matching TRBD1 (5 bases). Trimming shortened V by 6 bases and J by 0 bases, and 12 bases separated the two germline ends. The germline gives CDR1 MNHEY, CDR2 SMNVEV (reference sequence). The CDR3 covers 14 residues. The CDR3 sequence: CASSDSRNSYEQYF. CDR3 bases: TGTGCCAGCAGCGACAGCCGAAACTCCTACGAGCAGTACTTC.

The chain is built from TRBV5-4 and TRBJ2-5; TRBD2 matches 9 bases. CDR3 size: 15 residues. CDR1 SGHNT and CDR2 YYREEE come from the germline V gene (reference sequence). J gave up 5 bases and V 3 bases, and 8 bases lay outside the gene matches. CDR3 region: CASSSAASGDETQYF. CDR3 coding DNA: TGTGCCAGCAGCTCGGCAGCTAGCGGGGATGAGACCCAGTACTTC.

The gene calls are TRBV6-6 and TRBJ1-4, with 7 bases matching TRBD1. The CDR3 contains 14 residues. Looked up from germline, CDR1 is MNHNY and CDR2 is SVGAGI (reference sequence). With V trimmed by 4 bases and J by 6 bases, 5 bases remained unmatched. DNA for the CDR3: TGTGCCAGCAGTTCCCGACAGGGACATGAAAAACTGTTTTTT. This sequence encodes CASSSRQGHEKLFF.

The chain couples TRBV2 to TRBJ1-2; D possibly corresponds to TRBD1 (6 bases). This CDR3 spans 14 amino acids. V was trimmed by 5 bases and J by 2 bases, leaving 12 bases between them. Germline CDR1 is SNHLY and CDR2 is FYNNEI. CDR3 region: CASSIQGPNYGYTF. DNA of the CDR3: TGTGCCAGCAGTATACAGGGCCCAAACTATGGCTACACCTTC.

CDR3 DNA: TGCACCAGCAGCCACATTGGATTCCAGGGCAAACTGTTTTTT. Translated, it gives CTSSHIGFQGKLFF. The rearrangement joins TRBV1 to TRBJ1-4; no check of the table's D call, TRBD1, against the DNA was made. TRBV1 has pseudogene status. This CDR3 is 14 amino acids long.

The CDR3 spells CASSLSGQGFNTQYF. The CDR3 DNA is TGTGCCAGCAGCTTATCGGGACAGGGCTTTAATACGCAGTATTTT. This chain connects TRBV7-2 to TRBJ2-3, with 9 bases matching TRBD1. Germline lookup yields CDR1 SGHTA and CDR2 FQGNSA. This CDR3 region has 15 residues. J lost 7 bases, V lost 2 bases, and 7 bases had no gene match. Drawing the rest from reference TRBV7-2 and TRBJ2-3, the complete variable domain is GAGVSQSPSNKVTEKGKDVELRCDPISGHTALYWYRQSLGQGLEFLIYFQGNSAPDKSGLPSDRFSAERTGGSVSTLTIQRTQQEDSAVYLCASSLSGQGFNTQYFGPGTRLTVL.

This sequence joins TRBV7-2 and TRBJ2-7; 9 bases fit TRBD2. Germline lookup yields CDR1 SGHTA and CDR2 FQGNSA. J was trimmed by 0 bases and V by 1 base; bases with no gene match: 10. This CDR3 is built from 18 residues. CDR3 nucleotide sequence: TGTGCCAGCAGCTTAGGATTTAGCGGGGGCCTTATCTCCTACGAGCAGTACTTC. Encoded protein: CASSLGFSGGLISYEQYF.

The CDR3 here is CASSPSTTNYGYTF. The CDR3 DNA reads TGCGCCAGCTCGCCGTCAACAACTAACTATGGCTACACCTTC. The gene calls are TRBV4-3 and TRBJ1-2; D ambiguous. CDR3 size: 14 residues. Germline loops: CDR1 LGHNA, CDR2 YSLEER. V shed 8 bases and J shed 0 bases, with 13 bases lying between them.

CDR3 sequence reads: CASSGQGAAGANVLTF. The CDR3 nucleotides read TGTGCCAGCTCGGGACAGGGGGCGGCTGGGGCCAACGTCCTGACTTTC. The J gene is TRBJ2-6, the V gene TRBV11-1, with 12 bases lining up with TRBD1. V was pared by 8 bases and J by 2 bases, with 4 bases of the junction left unmatched. Germline loops: CDR1 SGHAT, CDR2 FQDESV (reference sequence). This CDR3 spans 16 amino acids.

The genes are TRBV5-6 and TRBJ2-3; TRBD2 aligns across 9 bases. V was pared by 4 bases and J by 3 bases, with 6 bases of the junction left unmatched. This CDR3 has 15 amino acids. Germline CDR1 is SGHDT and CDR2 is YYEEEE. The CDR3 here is CASSAGTSWTDTQYF. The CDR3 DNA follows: TGTGCCAGCAGCGCAGGGACTAGCTGGACAGATACGCAGTATTTT.